Listed here is a single T cell receptor beta chain. Its target is unknown. It was CD45RO-negative cells, positively selected for CCR7, that made up naive CD8 cells, with terminally differentiated effector memory CD45RA+ cells excluded. This sample is part of a study of shared clonotypes between healthy human individuals. Study context: Participating donors consisted of two women and a few men aged 18 to 49.

Whole-study findings and limits: Relative to memory subsets, naive subsets generally showed larger estimated richness.

Germline V gene data show CDR1 as SGHRS and CDR2 as YFSETQ. The CDR3 spans 15 residues. V lost 0 bases to trimming and J lost 4 bases, with 12 bases between them. Assay used: immunoSEQ multiplex PCR; TCRdb lists only in-frame clones, some missing. The repertoire holds about 550,000 clones, roughly 95% seen once, with over 0.09% in the top ten. The TCR sequence derives from a woman in her twenties or thirties in good health. The V gene is TRBV5-1, the J gene TRBJ2-3; D call uncertain. The source material was naive CD8+ T cells sorted from blood. The CDR3 coding sequence is TGCGCCAGCAGCTTGGTCCAGGCCCGAGCAGATACGCAGTATTTT. Protein sequence: CASSLVQARADTQYF.